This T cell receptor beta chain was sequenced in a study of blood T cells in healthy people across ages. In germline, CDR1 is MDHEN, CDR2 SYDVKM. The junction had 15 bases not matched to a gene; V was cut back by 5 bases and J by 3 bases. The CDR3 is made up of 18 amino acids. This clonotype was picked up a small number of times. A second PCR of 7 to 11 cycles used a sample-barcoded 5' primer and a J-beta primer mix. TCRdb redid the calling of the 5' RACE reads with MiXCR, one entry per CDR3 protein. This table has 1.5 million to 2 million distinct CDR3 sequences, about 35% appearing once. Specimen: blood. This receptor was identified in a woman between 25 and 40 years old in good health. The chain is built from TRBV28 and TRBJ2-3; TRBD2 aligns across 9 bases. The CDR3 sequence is CASSPPFGSGSVTDTQYF. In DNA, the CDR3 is TGTGCCAGCAGTCCTCCTTTTGGTAGCGGGAGCGTTACAGATACGCAGTATTTT.